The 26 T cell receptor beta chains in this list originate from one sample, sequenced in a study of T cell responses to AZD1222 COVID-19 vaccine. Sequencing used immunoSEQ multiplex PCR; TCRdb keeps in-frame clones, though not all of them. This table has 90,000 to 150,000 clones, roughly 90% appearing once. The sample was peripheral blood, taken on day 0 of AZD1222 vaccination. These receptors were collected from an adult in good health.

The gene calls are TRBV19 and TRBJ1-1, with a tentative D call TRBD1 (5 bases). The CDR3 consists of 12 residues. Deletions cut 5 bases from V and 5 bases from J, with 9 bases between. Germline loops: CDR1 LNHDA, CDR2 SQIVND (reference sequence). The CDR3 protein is CASSLGVTEAFF. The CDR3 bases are TGTGCCAGTAGTTTAGGGGTTACTGAAGCTTTCTTT.

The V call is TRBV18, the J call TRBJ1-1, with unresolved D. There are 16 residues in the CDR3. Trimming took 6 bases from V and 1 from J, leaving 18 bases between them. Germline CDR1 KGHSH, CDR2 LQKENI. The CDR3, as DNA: TGTGCCAGCTCCGTTAACCGTCGGGTCCCGAACACTGAAGCTTTCTTT. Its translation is CASSVNRRVPNTEAFF.

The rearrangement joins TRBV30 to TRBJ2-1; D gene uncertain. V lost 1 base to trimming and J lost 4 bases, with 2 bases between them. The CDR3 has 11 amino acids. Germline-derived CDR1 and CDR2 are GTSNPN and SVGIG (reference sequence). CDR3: CAWSEYNEQFF. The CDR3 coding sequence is TGTGCCTGGAGTGAGTACAATGAGCAGTTCTTC.

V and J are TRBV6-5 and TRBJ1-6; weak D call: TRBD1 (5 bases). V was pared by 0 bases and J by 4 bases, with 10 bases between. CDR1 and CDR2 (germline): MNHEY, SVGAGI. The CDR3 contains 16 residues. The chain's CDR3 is CASSYSETEYNSPLHF. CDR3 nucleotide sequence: TGTGCCAGCAGTTACTCGGAGACAGAGTATAATTCACCCCTCCACTTT.

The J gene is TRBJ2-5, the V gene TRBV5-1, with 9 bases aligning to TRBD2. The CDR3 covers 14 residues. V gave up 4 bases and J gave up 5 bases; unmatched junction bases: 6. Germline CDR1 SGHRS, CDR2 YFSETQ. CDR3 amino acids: CASSPGLARETQYF. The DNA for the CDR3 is TGCGCCAGCAGCCCTGGACTAGCGAGGGAGACCCAGTACTTC. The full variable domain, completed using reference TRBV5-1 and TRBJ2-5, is KAGVTQTPRYLIKTRGQQVTLSCSPISGHRSVSWYQQTPGQGLQFLFEYFSETQRNKGNFPGRFSGRQFSNSRSEMNVSTLELGDSALYLCASSPGLARETQYFGPGTRLLVL.

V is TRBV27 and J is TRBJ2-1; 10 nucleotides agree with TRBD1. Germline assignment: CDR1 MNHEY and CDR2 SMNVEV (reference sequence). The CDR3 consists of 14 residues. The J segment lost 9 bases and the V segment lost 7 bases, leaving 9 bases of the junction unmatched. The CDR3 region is CASTRTGGSPEQFF. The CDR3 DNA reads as TGTGCCAGCACCCGGACAGGGGGGTCGCCTGAGCAGTTCTTC.

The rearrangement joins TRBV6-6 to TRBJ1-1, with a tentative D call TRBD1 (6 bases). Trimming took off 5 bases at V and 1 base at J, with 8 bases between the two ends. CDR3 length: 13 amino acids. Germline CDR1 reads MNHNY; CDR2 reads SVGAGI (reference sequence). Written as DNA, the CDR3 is TGTGCCAGCAGTGGACAGAGGAACACTGAAGCTTTCTTT. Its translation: CASSGQRNTEAFF.

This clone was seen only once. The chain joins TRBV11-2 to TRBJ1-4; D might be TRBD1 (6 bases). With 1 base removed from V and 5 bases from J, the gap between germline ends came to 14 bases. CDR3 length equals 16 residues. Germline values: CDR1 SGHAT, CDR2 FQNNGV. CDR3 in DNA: TGTGCCAGCAGCTTAGTCGAGGGGGGGAGGAATGAAAAACTGTTTTTT. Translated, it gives CASSLVEGGRNEKLFF.

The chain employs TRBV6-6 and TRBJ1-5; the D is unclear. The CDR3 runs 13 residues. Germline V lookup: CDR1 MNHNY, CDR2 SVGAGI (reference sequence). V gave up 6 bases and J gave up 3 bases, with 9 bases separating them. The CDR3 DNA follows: TGTGCCAGCAGCCCCCCCAACAATCAGCCCCAGCATTTT. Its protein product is CASSPPNNQPQHF.

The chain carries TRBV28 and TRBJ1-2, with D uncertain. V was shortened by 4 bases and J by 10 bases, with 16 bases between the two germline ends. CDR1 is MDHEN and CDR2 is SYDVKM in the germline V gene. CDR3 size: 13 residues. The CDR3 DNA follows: TGTGCCAGCAGTTCGCCAGCGGTGGAATCCTACACCTTC. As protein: CASSSPAVESYTF.

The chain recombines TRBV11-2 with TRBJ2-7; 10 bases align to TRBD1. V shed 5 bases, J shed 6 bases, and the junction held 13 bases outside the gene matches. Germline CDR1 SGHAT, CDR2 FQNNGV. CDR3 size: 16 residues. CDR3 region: CASSAQTGTGDPEQYF. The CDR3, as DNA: TGTGCCAGCAGCGCCCAAACCGGGACAGGGGATCCCGAGCAGTACTTC.

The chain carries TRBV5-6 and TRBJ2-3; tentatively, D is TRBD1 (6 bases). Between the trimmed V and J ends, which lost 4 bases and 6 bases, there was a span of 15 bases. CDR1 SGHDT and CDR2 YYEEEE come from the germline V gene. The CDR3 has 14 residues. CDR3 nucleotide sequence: TGTGCCAGCAGCACGCTACAGGGTGCCGATACGCAGTATTTT. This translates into CASSTLQGADTQYF.

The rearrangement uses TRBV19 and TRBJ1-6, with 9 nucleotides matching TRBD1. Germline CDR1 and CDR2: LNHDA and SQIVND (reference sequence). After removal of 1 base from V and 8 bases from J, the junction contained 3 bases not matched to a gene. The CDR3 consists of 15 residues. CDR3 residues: CASSIAQGAYSPLHF. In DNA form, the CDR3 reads TGTGCCAGTAGTATAGCACAGGGGGCGTATTCACCCCTCCACTTT. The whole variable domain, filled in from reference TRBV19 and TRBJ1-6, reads DGGITQSPKYLFRKEGQNVTLSCEQNLNHDAMYWYRQDPGQGLRLIYYSQIVNDFQKGDIAEGYSVSREKKESFPLTVTSAQKNPTAFYLCASSIAQGAYSPLHFGNGTRLTVT.

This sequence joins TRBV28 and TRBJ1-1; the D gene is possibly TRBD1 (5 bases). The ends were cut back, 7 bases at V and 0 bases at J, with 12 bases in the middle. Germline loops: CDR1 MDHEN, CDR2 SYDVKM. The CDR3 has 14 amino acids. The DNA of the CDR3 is TGTGCCAGCACGGGGGGTAGGATGAACACTGAAGCTTTCTTT. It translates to CASTGGRMNTEAFF.

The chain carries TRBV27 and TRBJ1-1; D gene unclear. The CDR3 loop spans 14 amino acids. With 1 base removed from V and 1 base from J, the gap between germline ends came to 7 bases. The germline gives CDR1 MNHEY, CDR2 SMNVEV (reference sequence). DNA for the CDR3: TGTGCCAGCAGTTTATGGAACAGGAACACTGAAGCTTTCTTT. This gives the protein CASSLWNRNTEAFF.

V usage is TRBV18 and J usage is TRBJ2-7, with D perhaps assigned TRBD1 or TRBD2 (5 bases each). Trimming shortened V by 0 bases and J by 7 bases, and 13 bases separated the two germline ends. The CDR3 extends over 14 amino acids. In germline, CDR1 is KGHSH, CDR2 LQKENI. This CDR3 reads CASSPPGTPGEQYF. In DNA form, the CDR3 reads TGTGCCAGCTCACCACCCGGGACCCCTGGGGAGCAGTACTTC.

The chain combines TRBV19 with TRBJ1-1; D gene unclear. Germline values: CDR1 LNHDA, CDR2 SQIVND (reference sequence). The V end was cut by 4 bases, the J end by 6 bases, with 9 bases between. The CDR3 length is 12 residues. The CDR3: CASSTSRAEAFF. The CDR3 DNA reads TGTGCCAGTAGTACGAGTCGGGCTGAAGCTTTCTTT. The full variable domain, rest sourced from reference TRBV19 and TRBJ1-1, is DGGITQSPKYLFRKEGQNVTLSCEQNLNHDAMYWYRQDPGQGLRLIYYSQIVNDFQKGDIAEGYSVSREKKESFPLTVTSAQKNPTAFYLCASSTSRAEAFFGQGTRLTVV.

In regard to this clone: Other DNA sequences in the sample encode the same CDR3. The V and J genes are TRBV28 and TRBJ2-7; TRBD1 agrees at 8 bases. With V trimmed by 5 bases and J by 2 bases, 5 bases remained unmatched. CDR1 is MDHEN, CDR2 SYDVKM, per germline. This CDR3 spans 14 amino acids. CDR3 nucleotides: TGTGCCAGCAGTCTCCGACAGGGGACCTACGAGCAGTACTTC. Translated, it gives CASSLRQGTYEQYF.

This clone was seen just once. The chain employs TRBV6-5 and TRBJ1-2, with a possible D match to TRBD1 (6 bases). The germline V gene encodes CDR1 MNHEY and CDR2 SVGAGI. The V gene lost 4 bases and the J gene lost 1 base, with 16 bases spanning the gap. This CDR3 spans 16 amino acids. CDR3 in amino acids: CASSLRQAPSNYGYTF. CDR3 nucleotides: TGTGCCAGCAGTTTACGACAGGCCCCGAGTAACTATGGCTACACCTTC.

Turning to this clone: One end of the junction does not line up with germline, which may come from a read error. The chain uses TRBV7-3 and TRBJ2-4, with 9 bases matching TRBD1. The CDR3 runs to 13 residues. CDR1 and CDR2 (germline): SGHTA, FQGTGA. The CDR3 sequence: CASSLDPDRGLHF. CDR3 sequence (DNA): TGTGCCAGCAGCTTAGACCCGGACAGGGGTCTTCACTTC.

CDR3 protein: CASSEAYGRESYGYTF. CDR3 coding DNA: TGTGCCAGCAGTGAAGCTTATGGCAGGGAGTCCTATGGCTACACCTTC. The chain couples TRBV2 to TRBJ1-2, with D tentatively TRBD1 (5 bases). Germline V gene sequence: CDR1 SNHLY, CDR2 FYNNEI. Trimming pared 0 bases from V and 4 bases from J, leaving 15 bases between. The CDR3 is made up of 16 amino acids.

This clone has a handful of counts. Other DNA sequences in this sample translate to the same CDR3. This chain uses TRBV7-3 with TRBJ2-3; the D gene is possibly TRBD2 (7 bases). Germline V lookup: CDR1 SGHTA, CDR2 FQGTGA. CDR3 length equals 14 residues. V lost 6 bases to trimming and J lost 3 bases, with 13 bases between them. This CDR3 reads CASRAGGATDTQYF. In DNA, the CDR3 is TGTGCCAGCAGGGCTGGGGGGGCAACAGATACGCAGTATTTT.

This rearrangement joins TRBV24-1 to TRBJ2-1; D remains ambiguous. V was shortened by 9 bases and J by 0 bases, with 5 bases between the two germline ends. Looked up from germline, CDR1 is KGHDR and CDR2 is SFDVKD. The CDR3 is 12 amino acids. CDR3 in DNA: TGTGCCACCCGAGGCTCCTACAATGAGCAGTTCTTC. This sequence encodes CATRGSYNEQFF.

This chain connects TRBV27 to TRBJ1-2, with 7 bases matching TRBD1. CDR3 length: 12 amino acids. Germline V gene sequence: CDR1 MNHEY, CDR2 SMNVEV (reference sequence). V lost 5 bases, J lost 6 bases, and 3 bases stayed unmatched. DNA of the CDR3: TGTGCCAGCAGTCTACAGGGGAATGGCTACACCTTC. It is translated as CASSLQGNGYTF.

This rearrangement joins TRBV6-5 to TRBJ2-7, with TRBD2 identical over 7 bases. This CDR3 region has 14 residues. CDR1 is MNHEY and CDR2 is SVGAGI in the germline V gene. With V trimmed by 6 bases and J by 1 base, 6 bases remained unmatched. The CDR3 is CASRPRAGSYEQYF. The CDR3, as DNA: TGTGCCAGCAGGCCCCGAGCGGGATCCTACGAGCAGTACTTC.

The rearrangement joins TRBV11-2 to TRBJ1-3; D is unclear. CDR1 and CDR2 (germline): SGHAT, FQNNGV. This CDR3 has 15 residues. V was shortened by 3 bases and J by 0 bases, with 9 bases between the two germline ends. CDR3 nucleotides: TGTGCCAGCAGCTTCACCGAGAGCTCTGGAAACACCATATATTTT. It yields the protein CASSFTESSGNTIYF.